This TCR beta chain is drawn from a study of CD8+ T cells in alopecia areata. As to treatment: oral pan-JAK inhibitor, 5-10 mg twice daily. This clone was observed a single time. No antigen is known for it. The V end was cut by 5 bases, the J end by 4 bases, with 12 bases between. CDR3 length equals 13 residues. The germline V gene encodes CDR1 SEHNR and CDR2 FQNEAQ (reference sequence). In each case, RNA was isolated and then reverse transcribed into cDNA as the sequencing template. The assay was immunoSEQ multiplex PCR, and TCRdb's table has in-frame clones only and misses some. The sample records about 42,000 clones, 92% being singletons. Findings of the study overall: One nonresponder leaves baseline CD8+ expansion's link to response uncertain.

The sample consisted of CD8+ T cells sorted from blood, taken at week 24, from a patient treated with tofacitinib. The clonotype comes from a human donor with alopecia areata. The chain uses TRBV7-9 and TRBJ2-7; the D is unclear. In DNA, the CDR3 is TGTGCCAGCAGCCCCTCCAGCCGGTACGAGCAGTACTTC. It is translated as CASSPSSRYEQYF.